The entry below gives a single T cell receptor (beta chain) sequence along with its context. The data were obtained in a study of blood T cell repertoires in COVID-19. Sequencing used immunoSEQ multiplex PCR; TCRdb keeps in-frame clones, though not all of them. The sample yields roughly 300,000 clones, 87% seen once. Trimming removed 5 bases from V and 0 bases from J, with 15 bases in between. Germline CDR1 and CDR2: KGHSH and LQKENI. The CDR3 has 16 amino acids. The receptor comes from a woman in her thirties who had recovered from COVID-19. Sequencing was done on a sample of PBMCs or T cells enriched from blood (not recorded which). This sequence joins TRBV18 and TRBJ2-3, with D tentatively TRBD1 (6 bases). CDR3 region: CASSTQQGSSTDTQYF. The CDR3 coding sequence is TGTGCCAGCTCAACTCAACAGGGATCTAGCACAGATACGCAGTATTTT.